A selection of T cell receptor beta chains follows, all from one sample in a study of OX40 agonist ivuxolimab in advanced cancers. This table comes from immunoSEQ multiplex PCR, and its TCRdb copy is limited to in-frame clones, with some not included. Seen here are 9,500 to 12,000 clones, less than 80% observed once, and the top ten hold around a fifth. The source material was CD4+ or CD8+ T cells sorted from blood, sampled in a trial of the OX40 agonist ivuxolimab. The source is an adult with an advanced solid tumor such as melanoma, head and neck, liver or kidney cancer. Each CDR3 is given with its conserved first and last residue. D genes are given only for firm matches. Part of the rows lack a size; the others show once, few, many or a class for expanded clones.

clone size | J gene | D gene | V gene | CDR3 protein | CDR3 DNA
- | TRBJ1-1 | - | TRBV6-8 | CASSYPPGRTMNTEAFF | TGTGCCAGCAGCTACCCTCCTGGGCGTACTATGAACACTGAAGCTTTCTTT
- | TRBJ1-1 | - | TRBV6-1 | CASRDSKAFF | TGTGCCAGCAGAGATAGTAAAGCTTTCTTT
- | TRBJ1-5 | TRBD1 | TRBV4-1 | CASSSRTGGNQPQHF | TGCGCCAGCAGCAGCCGGACAGGGGGAAATCAGCCCCAGCATTTT
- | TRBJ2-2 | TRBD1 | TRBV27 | CASSPRTGFQPGELFF | TGTGCCAGCAGTCCCAGGACAGGTTTTCAACCCGGGGAGCTGTTTTTT
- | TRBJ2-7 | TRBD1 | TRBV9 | CASSVEGTGSSYEQYF | TGTGCCAGCAGCGTAGAAGGGACAGGGTCATCCTACGAGCAGTACTTC
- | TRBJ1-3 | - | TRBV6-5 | CASSLDSGNTIYF | TGTGCCAGCAGTCTAGACTCTGGAAACACCATATATTTT
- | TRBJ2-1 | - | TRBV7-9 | CASNQGGNEQFF | TGTGCCAGCAACCAGGGGGGGAATGAGCAGTTCTTC
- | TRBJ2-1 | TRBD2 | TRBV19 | CASRPRAGGGNEQFF | TGTGCCAGTAGACCACGAGCGGGGGGGGGCAATGAGCAGTTCTTC
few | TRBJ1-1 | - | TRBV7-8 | CASSPGRYTTEAFF | TGTGCCAGCAGCCCAGGACGGTACACGACTGAAGCTTTCTTT
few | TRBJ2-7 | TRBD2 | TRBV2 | CASSEASGGSTSRSYEQYF | TGTGCCAGCAGTGAAGCCAGCGGGGGTAGCACCAGTCGAAGCTACGAGCAGTACTTC
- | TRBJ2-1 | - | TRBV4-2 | CASSQVGSEQFF | TGTGCCAGCAGCCAAGTTGGGTCCGAGCAGTTCTTC
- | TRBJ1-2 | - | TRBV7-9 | CASSLYRWEQNYGYTF | TGTGCCAGCAGCTTATATAGGTGGGAACAGAACTATGGCTACACCTTC
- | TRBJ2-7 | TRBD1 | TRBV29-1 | CSVEELGTGDYEQYF | TGTAGCGTTGAAGAGCTAGGGACAGGGGATTACGAGCAGTACTTC
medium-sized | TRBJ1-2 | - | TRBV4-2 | CASSLDSAYGYTF | TGTGCCAGCAGCCTAGACAGTGCCTATGGCTACACCTTC
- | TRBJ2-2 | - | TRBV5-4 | CAIERRLEGAGELFF | TGTGCCATAGAAAGGAGACTAGAGGGGGCCGGGGAGCTGTTTTTT
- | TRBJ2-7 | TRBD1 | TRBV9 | CASSYGTGRNEQYF | TGTGCCAGCAGTTACGGGACAGGGAGGAACGAGCAGTACTTC
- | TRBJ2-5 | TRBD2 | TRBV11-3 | CASSLDRTSGGTLGETQYF | TGTGCCAGCAGCTTAGATCGAACTAGCGGTGGGACCCTAGGGGAGACCCAGTACTTC
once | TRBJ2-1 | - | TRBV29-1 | CRVDGGGGAGGSYNEQFF | TGCCGCGTTGATGGGGGGGGCGGGGCAGGAGGTTCCTACAATGAGCAGTTCTTC
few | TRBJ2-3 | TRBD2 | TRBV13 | CASSLEGTSGARDTQYF | TGTGCCAGCAGCTTAGAGGGGACTAGCGGGGCTCGGGATACGCAGTATTTT
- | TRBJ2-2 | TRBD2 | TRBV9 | CASTTPQVAGVQNTGELFF | TGTGCCAGCACCACCCCCCAGGTAGCGGGGGTTCAGAACACCGGGGAGCTGTTTTTT
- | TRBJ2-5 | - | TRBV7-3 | CASSFSADSETQYF | TGTGCCAGCAGCTTCTCTGCGGATTCGGAGACCCAGTACTTC
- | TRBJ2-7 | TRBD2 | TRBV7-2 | CASSLQSGGSQYEQYF | TGTGCCAGCAGCTTGCAGAGCGGGGGCTCGCAATACGAGCAGTACTTC
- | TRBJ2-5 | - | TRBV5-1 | CASSLEVRGIGTQYF | TGCGCCAGCAGCTTGGAGGTACGGGGGATTGGGACCCAGTACTTC
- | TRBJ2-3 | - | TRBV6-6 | CASSYSGGLATDTQYF | TGTGCCAGCAGTTACTCTGGGGGGTTGGCGACAGATACGCAGTATTTT
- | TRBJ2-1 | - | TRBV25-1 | CASSDPATNEQFF | TGTGCCAGCAGTGACCCTGCCACCAATGAGCAGTTCTTC
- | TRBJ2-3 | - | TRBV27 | CASSLGVTGDTQYF | TGTGCCAGCAGTTTAGGGGTCACGGGAGATACGCAGTATTTT
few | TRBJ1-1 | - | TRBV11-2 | CASSLRENTEAFF | TGTGCCAGCAGCTTACGGGAGAACACTGAAGCTTTCTTT
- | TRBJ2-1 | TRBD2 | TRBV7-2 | CASSGYGGLKLF | TGTGCCAGCAGCGGATACGGGGGGTTGAAGCTCTTC
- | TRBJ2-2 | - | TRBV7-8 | CASSLQGAGELFF | TGTGCCAGCAGCTTACAGGGTGCCGGGGAGCTGTTTTTT
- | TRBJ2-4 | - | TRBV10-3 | CAISDPDPGDSKNIQYF | TGTGCCATCAGTGACCCAGACCCGGGGGATTCCAAAAACATTCAGTACTTC
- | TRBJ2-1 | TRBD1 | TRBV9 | CASSGSQGINEQFF | TGTGCCAGCAGCGGATCACAGGGGATCAATGAGCAGTTCTTC
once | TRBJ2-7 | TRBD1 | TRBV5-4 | CASSLPDRGLPYEQYF | TGTGCCAGCAGCCTCCCGGACAGGGGGTTGCCCTACGAGCAGTACTTC
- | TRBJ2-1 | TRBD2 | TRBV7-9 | CASSLTPTSGGPYNEQFF | TGTGCCAGCAGCTTAACGCCGACTAGCGGGGGGCCGTACAATGAGCAGTTCTTC
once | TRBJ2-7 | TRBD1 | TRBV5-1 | CASSLGTGAYEQYF | TGCGCCAGCAGCTTAGGGACAGGGGCCTACGAGCAGTACTTC
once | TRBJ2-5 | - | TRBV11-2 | CASSLNRRQGMEETQYF | TGTGCCAGCAGCTTGAACAGGCGGCAGGGCATGGAAGAGACCCAGTACTTC
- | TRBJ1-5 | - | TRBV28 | CASSDPGARGNQPQHF | TGTGCCAGCAGTGATCCAGGGGCTCGGGGCAATCAGCCCCAGCATTTT
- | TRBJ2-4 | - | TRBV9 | CASSPPSPNIQYF | TGTGCCAGCAGCCCTCCATCCCCAAACATTCAGTACTTC
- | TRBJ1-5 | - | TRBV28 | CASSLKGGSFEPQHF | TGTGCCAGCAGTTTGAAAGGGGGGTCTTTTGAGCCCCAGCATTTT
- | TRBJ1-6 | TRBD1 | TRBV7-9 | CASSVGTGVNSPLHF | TGTGCCAGCAGCGTAGGGACAGGTGTTAATTCACCCCTCCACTTT
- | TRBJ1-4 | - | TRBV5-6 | CASSTQSTNEKLFF | TGTGCCAGCAGCACACAGTCAACTAATGAAAAACTGTTTTTT
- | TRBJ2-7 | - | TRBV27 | CASTHPGRLGEQYF | TGTGCCAGCACCCACCCGGGGAGATTAGGCGAGCAGTACTTC
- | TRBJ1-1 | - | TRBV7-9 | CASSWATNTEAFF | TGTGCCAGCAGCTGGGCGACGAACACTGAAGCTTTCTTT
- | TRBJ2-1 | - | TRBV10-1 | CASSFQGDEQFF | TGCGCCAGCAGTTTCCAGGGAGATGAGCAGTTCTTC
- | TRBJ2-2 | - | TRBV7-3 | CASSPGTGELFF | TGTGCCAGCAGCCCTGGCACCGGGGAGCTGTTTTTT
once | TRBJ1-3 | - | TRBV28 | CASSLQGGLDTIYF | TGTGCCAGCAGTTTGCAGGGCGGTTTGGACACCATATATTTT
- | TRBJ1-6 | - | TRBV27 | CASSWEGNSPLHF | TGTGCCAGCAGTTGGGAGGGAAATTCACCCCTCCACTTT
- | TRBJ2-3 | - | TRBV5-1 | CASSQMLARGLADTQYF | TGCGCCAGCAGCCAAATGTTGGCTAGAGGCTTGGCAGATACGCAGTATTTT
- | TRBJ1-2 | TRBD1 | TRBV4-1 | CASSQGPQWRQGGEGYTF | TGCGCCAGCAGCCAAGGTCCACAATGGCGACAGGGTGGGGAGGGCTACACCTTC
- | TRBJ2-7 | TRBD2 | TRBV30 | CAWNLAGGKSSYEQYF | TGTGCCTGGAATCTAGCGGGGGGTAAAAGCTCCTACGAGCAGTACTTC
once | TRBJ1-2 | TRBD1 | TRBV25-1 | CASSIPGQNYGYTF | TGTGCCAGCAGTATTCCGGGACAGAACTATGGCTACACCTTC
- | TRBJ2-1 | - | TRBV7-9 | CASSLGAGQVGYNEQFF | TGTGCCAGCAGCTTAGGGGCAGGGCAAGTTGGTTACAATGAGCAGTTCTTC